The source of this T cell receptor (beta chain) is a study of neurological immune-mediated disorders. Healthy controls consisted of blood bank volunteers in Maryland, USA. It was by 5'RACE with 10-nucleotide random UMIs that the cDNA was made. A single run covered 15-18 subjects with over 180 million TCR-beta sequences. TCRdb called the 5' RACE reads again in MiXCR, with one record for every CDR3 protein. Seen here are nearly 45,000 distinct CDR3 sequences, roughly 13% observed once, and the top ten hold about 1.3%. On this clonotype itself: One end of the junction fails to match germline, which may point to a read error.

The CDR3 loop spans 14 amino acids. Looked up from germline, CDR1 is SGHDT and CDR2 is YYEEEE. V and J are TRBV5-6 and TRBJ1-1; D remains unclear. Sequenced: PBMCs. This clonotype originated in a female donor in good health. The CDR3 reads CASKLRALSTEAFF. Here the CDR3 DNA reads TGTGCCAGCAAGCTACGGGCGTTGAGCACTGAAGCATTCTTT.